The next 5 T cell receptor beta chains were all read from a single sample in a study of Graves' ophthalmopathy and Graves' hyperthyroidism. The study amplified TCR beta CDR3 regions using RNA transcripts. RT-PCR with HTBI primers came first, then second-round multiplex PCR. From the multiplex PCR reads, TCRdb called clonotypes with MiXCR, one entry per CDR3 protein. The table records 350,000 to 450,000 distinct CDR3 sequences, about 21% of them present only once. Specimen: peripheral blood. All receptors derive from a woman between 18 and 29 years old with stable Graves' hyperthyroidism.

Many counts were recorded for this clonotype. The J gene is TRBJ2-7, the V gene TRBV7-2; D is possibly TRBD1 (6 bases). This CDR3 region has 15 residues. Germline V gives CDR1 SGHTA, CDR2 FQGNSA. The V and J ends lost 0 bases and 5 bases respectively, with 14 bases between them. Here the CDR3 reads CASSLARTGPNEQYF. The CDR3, as DNA: TGTGCCAGCAGCTTAGCGAGAACAGGGCCAAACGAGCAGTACTTC. The variable domain in full, with the rest retrieved from reference TRBV7-2 and TRBJ2-7, is GAGVSQSPSNKVTEKGKDVELRCDPISGHTALYWYRQSLGQGLEFLIYFQGNSAPDKSGLPSDRFSAERTGGSVSTLTIQRTQQEDSAVYLCASSLARTGPNEQYFGPGTRLTVT.

This clonotype was seen at least ten times. The chain carries TRBV30 and TRBJ2-7, with 8 bases fitting TRBD2. Trimming took 2 bases from V and 3 from J; bases not matched to a gene: 9. This CDR3 has 15 residues. Germline CDR1 reads GTSNPN; CDR2 reads SVGIG (reference sequence). In nucleotides, the CDR3 is TGTGCCTGGAGTCCCGGTCTAGCGGGTCACTACGAGCAGTACTTC. It translates to CAWSPGLAGHYEQYF. The full variable domain, with the rest looked up from reference TRBV30 and TRBJ2-7, is SQTIHQWPATLVQPVGSPLSLECTVEGTSNPNLYWYRQAAGRGLQLLFYSVGIGQISSEVPQNLSASRPQDRQFILSSKKLLLSDSGFYLCAWSPGLAGHYEQYFGPGTRLTVT.

This clonotype has at least ten counts. J is TRBJ1-5 and V is TRBV2; no clear D gene. Germline CDR1 and CDR2: SNHLY and FYNNEI. Between the trimmed V and J ends, which lost 2 bases and 5 bases, there was a span of 13 bases. The CDR3 spans 15 residues. As DNA, the CDR3 is TGTGCCAGCAGTGAATCGGAGGTAACAGATCAGCCCCAGCATTTT. This sequence encodes CASSESEVTDQPQHF. The full variable domain, its missing parts supplied by reference TRBV2 and TRBJ1-5, is EPEVTQTPSHQVTQMGQEVILRCVPISNHLYFYWYRQILGQKVEFLVSFYNNEISEKSEIFDDQFSVERPDGSNFTLKIRSTKLEDSAMYFCASSESEVTDQPQHFGDGTRLSIL.

This clonotype has a handful of counts. The chain uses TRBV11-2 and TRBJ2-5; 12 bases agree with TRBD2. The CDR3 runs to 15 residues. V lost 5 bases, J lost 3 bases, and 4 bases stayed unmatched. The germline V gene has CDR1 SGHAT and CDR2 FQNNGV. CDR3 in DNA: TGTGCCAGCAGCCAACTAGCGGGAGGCAAAGAGACCCAGTACTTC. Translating gives CASSQLAGGKETQYF.

Many counts were recorded for this clonotype. The chain joins TRBV27 to TRBJ1-2; 9 bases align to TRBD1. Unmatched junction bases numbered 17, after V lost 6 bases and J lost 3 bases. The germline V gene encodes CDR1 MNHEY and CDR2 SMNVEV (reference sequence). The CDR3 is made up of 18 amino acids. The CDR3: CASRSLQKGQGLDYGYTF. As DNA, the CDR3 is TGTGCCAGCAGAAGCCTCCAAAAGGGACAGGGCCTTGACTATGGCTACACCTTC.